The rows below give T cell receptor beta chains drawn from one sample of a study of early T cells in non-severe SARS-CoV-2 infection. MiXCR, applied by TCRdb to the 5' RACE reads, yields one record per CDR3 protein. The profile shows 60,000 or so distinct CDR3 sequences, around 12% of them singletons. Sequenced input: whole blood. The receptors derive from an adult who was a healthcare worker with PCR-confirmed SARS-CoV-2 infection or an uninfected control (not recorded which). CDR3s include the opening cysteine and the closing phenylalanine or tryptophan.

17 | TRBV12-3/TRBV12-4 | CASSPIRSGRLGNEQFF
11 | TRBV2 | CASRQGFGYTF
16 | TRBV10-1 | CASSESGTGGWNEQYF
13 | TRBV5-1 | CASSPRTGDEQYF
18 | TRBV7-9 | CASSLKGTSGGTYNEQFF
14 | TRBV28 | CASDRTHGLDTQYF
16 | TRBV7-9 | CASSHVIAGGYETQYF
13 | TRBV7-2 | CASSYRTGTEAFF
15 | TRBV2 | CASRRGQGATGELFF
15 | TRBV9 | CASSVDLRFTGELFF
14 | TRBV3-1 | CASSQPGTIETQYF
14 | TRBV20-1 | CSARGLGETYTQYF
13 | TRBV12-3/TRBV12-4 | CASSLQGSTEAFF
15 | TRBV7-9 | CASSFGAGPYNEQFF
21 | TRBV21-1 | CASSNPMWTGISGRALETQYF
12 | TRBV28 | CASSKGLYEQYF
15 | TRBV11-1 | CASSLGTSGRSEQFF
12 | TRBV29-1 | CSAGDSLEKLFF
14 | TRBV18 | CASSPATGPYEQYF
15 | TRBV3-1 | CASRRTSGIYNEQFF
12 | TRBV12-3/TRBV12-4 | CASTQTGETQYF
15 | TRBV6-4 | CASKEGASGTGELFF
11 | TRBV28 | CASSQVYEQYF
14 | TRBV6-5 | CASSAGLFNQPQHF